This TCR beta chain came from a study of control samples from healthy donors and cancer patients. The CDR3 spans 14 residues. The germline CDR1 and CDR2 sequences are MDHEN and SYDVKM. V was clipped by 5 bases and J by 6 bases; unmatched bases: 5. Generated by immunoSEQ multiplex PCR, the TCRdb table keeps only in-frame clones and is missing some. The table lists 98,000 or so clones, approximately 82% of them singletons. The TCR comes from a man between 18 and 29 years old in good health. Sequencing was carried out using blood. The V gene is TRBV28, the J gene TRBJ1-3; the match to TRBD1 covers 9 bases. The DNA of the CDR3 is TGTGCCAGCAGTACCGGGACAGGGTCAAACACCATATATTTT. Translated, it gives CASSTGTGSNTIYF.